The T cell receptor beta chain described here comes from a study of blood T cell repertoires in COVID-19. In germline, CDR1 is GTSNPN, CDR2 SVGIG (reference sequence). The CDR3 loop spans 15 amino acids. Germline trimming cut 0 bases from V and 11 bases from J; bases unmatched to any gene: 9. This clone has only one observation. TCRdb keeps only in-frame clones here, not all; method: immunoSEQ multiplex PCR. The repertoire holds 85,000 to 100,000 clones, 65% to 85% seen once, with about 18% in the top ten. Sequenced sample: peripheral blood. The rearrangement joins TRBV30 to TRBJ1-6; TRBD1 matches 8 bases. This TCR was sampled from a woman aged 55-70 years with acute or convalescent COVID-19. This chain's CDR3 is CAWSVNRGQAAPLHF. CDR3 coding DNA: TGTGCCTGGAGTGTCAACAGGGGACAGGCGGCACCCCTCCACTTT. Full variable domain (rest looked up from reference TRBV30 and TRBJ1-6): SQTIHQWPATLVQPVGSPLSLECTVEGTSNPNLYWYRQAAGRGLQLLFYSVGIGQISSEVPQNLSASRPQDRQFILSSKKLLLSDSGFYLCAWSVNRGQAAPLHFGNGTRLTVT.